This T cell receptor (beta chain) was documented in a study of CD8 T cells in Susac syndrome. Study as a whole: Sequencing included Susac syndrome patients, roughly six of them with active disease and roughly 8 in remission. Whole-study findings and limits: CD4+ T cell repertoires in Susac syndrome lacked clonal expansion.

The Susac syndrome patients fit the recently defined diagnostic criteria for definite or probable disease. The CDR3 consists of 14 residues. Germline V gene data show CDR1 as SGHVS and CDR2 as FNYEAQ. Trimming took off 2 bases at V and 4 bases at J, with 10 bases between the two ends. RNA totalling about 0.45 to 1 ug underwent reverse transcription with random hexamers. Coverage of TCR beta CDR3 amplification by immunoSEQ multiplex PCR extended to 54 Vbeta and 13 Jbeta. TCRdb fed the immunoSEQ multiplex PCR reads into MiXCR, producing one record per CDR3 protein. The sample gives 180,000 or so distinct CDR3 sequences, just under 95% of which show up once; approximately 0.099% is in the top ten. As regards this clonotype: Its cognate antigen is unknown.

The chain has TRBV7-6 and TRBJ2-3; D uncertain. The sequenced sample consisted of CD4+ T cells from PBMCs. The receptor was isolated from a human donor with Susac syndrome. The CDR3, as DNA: TGTGCCAGCAGCTTAAGCCCCACCGCAGATACGCAGTATTTT. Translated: CASSLSPTADTQYF.